This TCR beta chain stems from a study of blood T cell repertoires in COVID-19. Authors' methods: The authors estimated nucleated cell counts from reference gene primer amplification. Repertoires were generated with immunoSEQ multiplex PCR, while TCRdb's copy carries only in-frame clones and drops some. V, J and clone size are those of that table, while D and trimming were read from the DNA. Of 150,000 to 200,000 clones detected, around 76% appear once; the ten largest clones hold 7.8%. Deletions cut 4 bases from V and 5 bases from J, with 5 bases between. Germline V gives CDR1 SGHAT, CDR2 FQNNGV. The CDR3 sequence is 11 residues long. Seattle's cohort entered during active infection and was followed longitudinally.

Specimen: peripheral blood. This rearrangement joins TRBV11-2 to TRBJ1-1; D call uncertain. This sequence was found in an older woman with COVID-19, enrolled during active disease. The CDR3 reads CASSSRTEAFF. The CDR3 nucleotides read TGTGCCAGCAGCTCCAGGACTGAAGCTTTCTTT.